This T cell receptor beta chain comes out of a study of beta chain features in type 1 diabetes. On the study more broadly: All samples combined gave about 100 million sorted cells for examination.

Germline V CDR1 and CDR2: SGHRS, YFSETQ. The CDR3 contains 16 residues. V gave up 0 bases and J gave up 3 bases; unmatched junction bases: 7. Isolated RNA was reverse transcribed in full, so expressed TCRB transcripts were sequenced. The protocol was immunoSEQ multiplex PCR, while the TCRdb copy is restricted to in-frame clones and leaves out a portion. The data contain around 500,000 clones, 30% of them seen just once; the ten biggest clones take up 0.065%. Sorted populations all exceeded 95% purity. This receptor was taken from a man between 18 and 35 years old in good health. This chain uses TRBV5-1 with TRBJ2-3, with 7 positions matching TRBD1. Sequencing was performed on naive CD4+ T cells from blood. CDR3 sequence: CASSLGRDSITDTQYF. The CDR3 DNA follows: TGCGCCAGCAGCTTGGGCCGGGACAGTATAACAGATACGCAGTATTTT.